This T cell receptor (beta chain) stems from a study of post-analysis software for immune sequencing data. In this sample, this clonotype turned up many times. Its antigen is unknown. Whole-study findings and limits: Patients had higher frequencies than controls of about 5 TRBV segments, including TRBV5-6, TRBV5-1 and TRBV20-1.

Tagging with unique molecular identifiers was a feature of the TCR beta cDNA libraries. TCRdb reprocessed the PCR reads with MiXCR, giving one entry per CDR3 protein. The sample carries 150,000 to 200,000 distinct CDR3 sequences, 25% to 35% recorded once. This CDR3 comprises 15 residues. Germline assignment: CDR1 SEHNR and CDR2 FQNEAQ (reference sequence). The trim removed 5 bases at V and 4 bases at J, leaving 9 bases unmatched. Sequenced: blood. The TCR sequence derives from a girl under 18 with multiple sclerosis. The chain is built from TRBV7-9 and TRBJ1-2; TRBD1 agrees at 8 bases. CDR3 nucleotide sequence: TGTGCCAGCAGCCAGATTTTAGGACAGGGCTATGGCTACACCTTC. Amino acid sequence: CASSQILGQGYGYTF.